The 32 T cell receptor beta chains in this list originate from one sample, sequenced in a study of radiotherapy plus CTLA-4 blockade in lung cancer. Profiled with immunoSEQ multiplex PCR; TCRdb holds only in-frame clones, not every one. The sample consists of roughly 85,000 clones, around nine tenths of them appearing once. The sequences come from peripheral blood, collected from a patient treated with radiotherapy plus ipilimumab. The receptors stem from a human donor with non-small cell lung cancer that progressed on radiotherapy plus ipilimumab.

The chain is built from TRBV7-2 and TRBJ1-4; possible D gene TRBD1, 6 bases. CDR3 size: 16 residues. V lost 5 bases to trimming and J lost 7 bases, with 20 bases between them. CDR1 is SGHTA and CDR2 is FQGNSA in the germline V gene. DNA of the CDR3: TGTGCCAGCAGCCGCATTAGTACAGGGAACAGTGAAAAACTGTTTTTT. Amino acid sequence: CASSRISTGNSEKLFF.

This chain links TRBV6-1 with TRBJ1-2, with 7 bases matching TRBD1. Trimming at V came to 0 bases and at J to 3 bases, leaving 10 bases not matched to a gene. This CDR3 spans 17 amino acids. CDR1 MNHNS and CDR2 SASEGT come from the germline V gene. CDR3 residues: CASSEALAGTADYGYTF. The CDR3 DNA is TGTGCCAGCAGTGAAGCGCTTGCCGGGACAGCAGACTATGGCTACACCTTC.

This clone was recorded a few times. The chain carries TRBV5-6 and TRBJ2-7; 8 bases are a match to TRBD1. The germline CDR1 and CDR2 sequences are SGHDT and YYEEEE. The CDR3 runs 14 residues. J lost 3 bases, V lost 3 bases, and 5 bases had no gene match. The CDR3 DNA is TGTGCCAGCAGCTCCCGGGACAGGTACTACGAGCAGTACTTC. Protein product: CASSSRDRYYEQYF.

This clone was picked up one time. The chain carries TRBV7-2 and TRBJ1-2; 11 bases are shared with TRBD1. Germline assignment: CDR1 SGHTA and CDR2 FQGNSA. The CDR3 sequence is 16 residues long. The ends lost 5 bases at V and 2 bases at J; junction bases unmatched: 7. The CDR3 region has the DNA TGTGCCAGCAGCCCCGGACAGGGGGCGCCCAACTATGGCTACACCTTC. This gives the protein CASSPGQGAPNYGYTF.

The chain links TRBV4-3 to TRBJ1-4; TRBD1 matches at 9 bases. The V and J ends lost 3 bases and 4 bases, in that order; junction bases with no gene match: 9. Per the germline V gene, CDR1 is LGHNA and CDR2 is YSLEER. This CDR3 spans 17 amino acids. CDR3 nucleotide sequence: TGCGCCAGCAGCCACATTACAGGGGGCGGGGGTAATGAAAAACTGTTTTTT. Translation gives CASSHITGGGGNEKLFF.

The rearrangement joins TRBV7-2 to TRBJ2-7; 10 bases agree with TRBD1. Looked up from germline, CDR1 is SGHTA and CDR2 is FQGNSA. V was pared by 1 base and J by 6 bases, with 6 bases of the junction left unmatched. This CDR3 is 15 amino acids long. The DNA for the CDR3 is TGTGCCAGCAGCTTAGGCAGACAGGGGGCTGGCGAGCAGTACTTC. This gives the protein CASSLGRQGAGEQYF. Together with reference TRBV7-2 and TRBJ2-7, the CDR3 gives the full variable domain: GAGVSQSPSNKVTEKGKDVELRCDPISGHTALYWYRQSLGQGLEFLIYFQGNSAPDKSGLPSDRFSAERTGGSVSTLTIQRTQQEDSAVYLCASSLGRQGAGEQYFGPGTRLTVT.

The chain links TRBV4-3 to TRBJ2-1; D perhaps matches TRBD1 (5 bases). The V and J ends lost 0 bases and 2 bases respectively, with 8 bases between them. Germline values: CDR1 LGHNA, CDR2 YSLEER. The CDR3 runs 15 residues. Here the CDR3 reads CASSQDTGPYNEQFF. The DNA for the CDR3 is TGCGCCAGCAGCCAAGACACAGGCCCCTACAATGAGCAGTTCTTC.

The rearrangement joins TRBV7-2 to TRBJ1-2, with D hard to call. Trimming removed 3 bases from V and 0 bases from J, with 2 bases in between. The length of the CDR3 is 12 residues. Per germline, CDR1 SGHTA and CDR2 FQGNSA. In DNA, the CDR3 is TGTGCCAGCAGCTTGACTAACTATGGCTACACCTTC. Its protein is CASSLTNYGYTF. Full variable domain (outside the CDR3, taken from reference TRBV7-2 and TRBJ1-2): GAGVSQSPSNKVTEKGKDVELRCDPISGHTALYWYRQSLGQGLEFLIYFQGNSAPDKSGLPSDRFSAERTGGSVSTLTIQRTQQEDSAVYLCASSLTNYGYTFGSGTRLTVV.

In DNA, the CDR3 is TGCGCCAGCAGCCAAGGCTTAGCGGGAGGGGGCCAAGAGACCCAGTACTTC. Its protein is CASSQGLAGGGQETQYF. The chain joins TRBV4-1 to TRBJ2-5, with TRBD2 matching over 11 bases. The V gene end was trimmed by 1 base and the J gene end by 1 base; junction bases not matched to a gene: 5. The CDR3 is 17 amino acids. The V gene's germline CDR1 is MGHRA and CDR2 YSYEKL.

This clone was observed a handful of times. V gene TRBV5-3 combines with J gene TRBJ2-2, with D maybe TRBD1 (6 bases). TRBV5-3 carries the ORF label, with uncertain function. This CDR3 spans 14 amino acids. V dropped 6 bases and J dropped 4 bases, with 13 bases sitting between them. CDR3 residues: CARIWGRGTGELFF. The CDR3 coding sequence is TGTGCCAGAATATGGGGCAGGGGCACCGGGGAGCTGTTTTTT.

The chain joins TRBV27 to TRBJ2-7; tentative D call: TRBD1 (6 bases). CDR3 size: 13 residues. V was trimmed by 8 bases and J by 3 bases, leaving 14 bases between them. In germline, CDR1 is MNHEY, CDR2 SMNVEV (reference sequence). The CDR3 loop is CASGRDINYEQYF. CDR3 DNA: TGTGCCAGCGGCCGGGACATAAACTACGAGCAGTACTTC.

Comments on this clone: At one end the junction does not follow the germline gene, possibly because of a read error. The chain combines TRBV19 with TRBJ2-7; D remains unclear. Germline V gives CDR1 LNHDA, CDR2 SQIVND (reference sequence). This CDR3 comprises 15 residues. The CDR3 region has the DNA TGTGCCGGTAGTATATCCAGGTTTGGCTCAGGCGAGCAGTACTTC. This translates into CAGSISRFGSGEQYF.

V usage is TRBV18 and J usage is TRBJ1-2; 7 bases are shared with TRBD1. Germline values: CDR1 KGHSH, CDR2 LQKENI. J was trimmed by 0 bases and V by 3 bases; bases with no gene match: 7. The CDR3 consists of 16 residues. The CDR3 sequence: CASSPLPGQTNYGYTF. CDR3 in DNA: TGTGCCAGCTCACCGCTCCCGGGACAGACTAACTATGGCTACACCTTC.

V gene TRBV11-2 combines with J gene TRBJ2-1; the D is unclear. The CDR3 is made up of 14 amino acids. The V gene lost 2 bases and the J gene lost 4 bases, with 9 bases spanning the gap. Per the germline V gene, CDR1 is SGHAT and CDR2 is FQNNGV. In DNA form, the CDR3 reads TGTGCCAGCAGCTTACAACACTTTTACAATGAGCAGTTCTTC. Protein: CASSLQHFYNEQFF.

The CDR3 nucleotides are TGCGCCAGCAGCTTGGCGGCGAACTCCTACAATGAGCAGTTCTTC. Translated, it gives CASSLAANSYNEQFF. The rearrangement links TRBV5-1 to TRBJ2-1, with D hard to call. Germline V CDR1 and CDR2: SGHRS, YFSETQ. V lost 0 bases to trimming and J lost 0 bases, with 7 bases between them. CDR3 length: 15 residues.

The chain joins TRBV28 to TRBJ2-7; possible D gene TRBD1, 6 bases. Per germline, CDR1 MDHEN and CDR2 SYDVKM. The ends were cut back, 2 bases at V and 6 bases at J, with 23 bases in the middle. This CDR3 is built from 17 residues. CDR3 in amino acids: CASSLETLGQNRGEQYF. CDR3 nucleotides: TGTGCCAGCAGTTTAGAGACCCTAGGACAGAATCGGGGCGAGCAGTACTTC.

The CDR3 spells CASSQGWRGPSTDTQYF. DNA for the CDR3: TGCGCCAGCAGCCAAGGTTGGCGGGGGCCTAGCACAGATACGCAGTATTTT. J is TRBJ2-3 and V is TRBV4-3; D is perhaps TRBD2 (7 bases). Germline lookup yields CDR1 LGHNA and CDR2 YSLEER. Between the trimmed V and J ends, which lost 1 base and 0 bases, there was a span of 14 bases. The CDR3 sequence is 17 residues long.

The CDR3 nucleotides read TGTGCCAGCAGCCCGGCAGGGGCAAGTGGCTACACCTTC. It is translated as CASSPAGASGYTF. The V gene is TRBV27, the J gene TRBJ1-2, with a weak D call TRBD1 (6 bases). The V gene lost 6 bases and the J gene lost 7 bases, with 15 bases spanning the gap. The CDR3 extends over 13 amino acids. Germline V gives CDR1 MNHEY, CDR2 SMNVEV (reference sequence).

The chain employs TRBV18 and TRBJ2-3; no definite D call. The CDR3 is made up of 14 amino acids. Germline V gene sequence: CDR1 KGHSH, CDR2 LQKENI. Trimming pared 4 bases from V and 0 bases from J, leaving 8 bases between. The CDR3 region is CASSQGISTDTQYF. The CDR3 bases are TGTGCCAGCTCACAGGGAATCAGCACAGATACGCAGTATTTT.

The chain combines TRBV5-5 with TRBJ2-7; 12 nucleotides agree with TRBD2. The germline gives CDR1 SGHKS, CDR2 YYEKEE (reference sequence). This CDR3 contains 15 residues. V shed 4 bases and J 6 bases; nucleotides not matched to a gene: 8. The CDR3 DNA reads as TGTGCCAGCAGCGACACTAGCGGGAGGTGGGGCGAGCAGTACTTC. Encoded protein: CASSDTSGRWGEQYF.

This clone has a handful of counts. The J gene is TRBJ1-5, the V gene TRBV19, with D maybe TRBD1 (5 bases). Germline assignment: CDR1 LNHDA and CDR2 SQIVND (reference sequence). The CDR3 has 14 residues. Trimming took 7 bases from V and 3 from J, leaving 13 bases between them. DNA for the CDR3: TGTGCCAGTACGAGGGACGGAACCAATCAGCCCCAGCATTTT. Translating gives CASTRDGTNQPQHF. Full variable domain (outside the CDR3, taken from reference TRBV19 and TRBJ1-5): DGGITQSPKYLFRKEGQNVTLSCEQNLNHDAMYWYRQDPGQGLRLIYYSQIVNDFQKGDIAEGYSVSREKKESFPLTVTSAQKNPTAFYLCASTRDGTNQPQHFGDGTRLSIL.

The chain links TRBV27 to TRBJ1-1; no clear D gene. V lost 4 bases to trimming and J lost 4 bases, with 7 bases between them. CDR3 size: 12 residues. The germline V gene encodes CDR1 MNHEY and CDR2 SMNVEV (reference sequence). The CDR3 loop reads CASSSIGTEAFF. The CDR3 DNA is TGTGCCAGCAGTTCGATAGGCACTGAAGCTTTCTTT.

This clone appeared once. The V gene is TRBV11-2, the J gene TRBJ1-1; D is unresolved. This CDR3 spans 14 amino acids. Germline CDR1 reads SGHAT; CDR2 reads FQNNGV. Trimming removed 0 bases at V and 3 bases at J, with 8 bases between. CDR3 protein: CASSLDRFDTEAFF. DNA for the CDR3: TGTGCCAGCAGCTTAGATCGATTTGACACTGAAGCTTTCTTT.

V is TRBV6-1 and J is TRBJ1-4; TRBD1 agrees at 7 bases. In germline, CDR1 is MNHNS, CDR2 SASEGT. Germline trimming cut 10 bases from V and 3 bases from J; bases unmatched to any gene: 8. The CDR3 contains 14 residues. The CDR3 DNA follows: TGTGCCATCGCGGCAGGGGGGTCTAATGAAAAACTGTTTTTT. This encodes CAIAAGGSNEKLFF.

The chain recombines TRBV7-2 with TRBJ2-3; D might be TRBD1 (6 bases). This CDR3 contains 14 residues. Germline CDR1 reads SGHTA; CDR2 reads FQGNSA. V was trimmed by 5 bases and J by 0 bases, leaving 9 bases between them. Here the CDR3 reads CASSPDSSTDTQYF. CDR3 in DNA: TGTGCCAGCAGCCCGGACAGTAGCACAGATACGCAGTATTTT. Looking up the rest from reference TRBV7-2 and TRBJ2-3 gives the full variable domain: GAGVSQSPSNKVTEKGKDVELRCDPISGHTALYWYRQSLGQGLEFLIYFQGNSAPDKSGLPSDRFSAERTGGSVSTLTIQRTQQEDSAVYLCASSPDSSTDTQYFGPGTRLTVL.

The chain carries TRBV5-8 and TRBJ2-5; D perhaps matches TRBD1 (6 bases). Germline V gene data show CDR1 as SGHTS and CDR2 as YDEGEE. The CDR3 totals 15 residues. The V and J ends lost 2 bases and 3 bases respectively, with 14 bases between them. As DNA, the CDR3 is TGTGCCAGCAGCTTCCGAGGACAGATAGAAGAGACCCAGTACTTC. Protein product: CASSFRGQIEETQYF.

The chain recombines TRBV7-8 with TRBJ2-1; no reliable D call. The V and J ends lost 1 base and 4 bases respectively, with 8 bases between them. The CDR3 length is 14 residues. CDR1 SGHVS and CDR2 FQNEAQ come from the germline V gene. The CDR3 DNA reads TGTGCCAGCAGCTTAGTTGGGATATACAATGAGCAGTTCTTC. Encoded protein: CASSLVGIYNEQFF.

The J gene is TRBJ1-2, the V gene TRBV5-6; unclear D gene. CDR1 SGHDT and CDR2 YYEEEE come from the germline V gene. V was trimmed by 7 bases and J by 3 bases, leaving 13 bases between them. The CDR3 is made up of 13 amino acids. As DNA, the CDR3 is TGTGCCAGCTGTACCCAGGACTACTATGGCTACACCTTC. It specifies CASCTQDYYGYTF.

The V call is TRBV6-5, the J call TRBJ1-4; unclear D gene. Per the germline V gene, CDR1 is MNHEY and CDR2 is SVGAGI. The V and J ends lost 6 bases and 7 bases respectively, with 9 bases between them. The CDR3 is 12 residues long. The CDR3 DNA reads TGTGCCAGCAGATCCTTAGGTGAAAAACTGTTTTTT. This sequence encodes CASRSLGEKLFF.

The V call is TRBV30, the J call TRBJ1-1; 7 nucleotides align to TRBD1. Looked up from germline, CDR1 is GTSNPN and CDR2 is SVGIG (reference sequence). The CDR3 consists of 15 residues. Germline trimming cut 0 bases from V and 0 bases from J; bases unmatched to any gene: 4. CDR3 DNA sequence: TGTGCCTGGAGTGTAAGGGGGCCGGTGAACACTGAAGCTTTCTTT. It yields the protein CAWSVRGPVNTEAFF.

V gene TRBV29-1 combines with J gene TRBJ2-3, with TRBD1 matching over 11 bases. The CDR3 has 14 residues. The V segment lost 6 bases and the J segment 4 bases; nucleotides outside the gene matches: 6. Germline values: CDR1 SQVTM, CDR2 ANQGSEA. CDR3 region: CSVTGQGVADTQYF. The CDR3 region has the DNA TGCAGCGTGACGGGACAGGGGGTCGCAGATACGCAGTATTTT.

This chain connects TRBV27 to TRBJ2-2; 14 bases map to TRBD2. V trimming: 5 bases; J trimming: 0 bases; junction bases outside the gene matches: 2. This CDR3 spans 17 amino acids. Germline-derived CDR1 and CDR2 are MNHEY and SMNVEV (reference sequence). In nucleotides, the CDR3 is TGTGCCAGCAGTCGGACTAGCGGGAGGACGAACACCGGGGAGCTGTTTTTT. Its protein product is CASSRTSGRTNTGELFF.